This TCR beta chain was profiled in a study of cytomegalovirus exposure and HLA in healthy donors (dated by TCRdb to 2016 to 2017). Study-level background: An earlier analysis of several hundred of the donors reported 250 to 300 Gb of sequence data and 117 million unique TCR beta sequences from some 180 million T cells. An early release covering roughly 600 HLA-typed donors comprised approximately 290 gigabases of sequencing data and around 80 million unique TCR sequences. Of the roughly 400 genotyped donors, roughly 80% fell in the genetic ancestry cluster associated with self-reported Caucasian donors. The aim of the study was to test whether cataloging public T cell receptors could identify signatures of past pathogen exposure. Using immunosequencing, the study profiled T cell repertoires from 666 subjects and related those repertoires to cytomegalovirus serostatus. Besides the first cohort of roughly 700 subjects, a separate validation cohort made up of about 120 different subjects was used. The study combined high-throughput TCR immunosequencing, statistical association of individual TCRs with disease status, and machine learning to predict cytomegalovirus infection status. A later analysis re-analyzed previously published TCR beta repertoires from hundreds of donors and added high-resolution HLA genotyping to study TCR occurrence patterns. In the later analysis, no new phenotypic data were used to find candidate immune exposures; instead, reliance was placed on TCR beta sequences and their occurrence across donors. An earlier analysis of about 600 of the donors used high-throughput TCR beta sequencing to judge whether each TCR beta V gene segment behaved as functional or pseudogenic. Alongside the repertoire data, information on donor age, sex, ethnicity and CMV serostatus was compiled. A later genetic analysis took genome-wide SNP genotypes for about 65% of the 666 donors and used that subset as a discovery cohort. Every repertoire in the discovery cohort had been generated on one and the same sequencing platform. HLA typing covered class I and class II loci at four-digit resolution. The number of typed donors differed by locus: about 629-640 for A, B, C, DRB1 and DQB1; 500 to 550 for DQA1; 606 for DPA1; and 400 to 480 for DPB1. Four to six DR-DQ haplotypes were handled as single units for association and clustering, since linkage in the cohort was strong. Among 300 to 500 genotyped donors of the cohort, an average of approximately 220,000 unique TCR beta nucleotide sequences was sequenced per donor, of which approximately 19% were non-productive. General findings and caveats noted by the study authors: A later genetic analysis associated a missense DCLRE1C variant with V-gene and J-gene trimming of TCR beta chains, and an independent cohort replicated the association. The authors suggested that the approach could potentially be generalized to other disease states and immunological phenotypes. In this cohort, only TCR beta chains were sequenced, and detectable features were limited by the absence of alpha or paired-chain data. A later analysis reported that several top co-occurrence clusters appeared linked to parvovirus B19, influenza, CMV and Epstein-Barr virus. In both the original and validation cohorts, the classifier was reported to diagnose cytomegalovirus status with high specificity and sensitivity. Strong co-occurrence of HLA alleles, especially DR and DQ, made assigning TCR associations to individual alleles difficult. A total of fewer than 200 TCR beta chains were listed by the study as associated with cytomegalovirus. In a later analysis, around 17,000 TCR beta sequences were associated with specific HLA alleles at a false discovery rate of 0.05. Roughly uniform sequencing depth across donors was assumed in presence/absence analyses, although this assumption may not hold. For the cohort, immune exposure information was limited to CMV serostatus. Because counts were too low, roughly 17 rarely observed V segments, including chromosome 9 orphons, were left out of the earlier analysis of approximately 500 of the donors. In a later analysis, HLA-associated TCR beta chains showed more clonal expansion and lower generation probabilities than non-associated chains that were equally common. A group of highly shared sequence variants was considered likely to be a technical artifact of the sequencing pipeline. Correlated functional status among segregating V segments might reflect linkage disequilibrium, but an unknown experimental factor could not be ruled out. Some IMGT-functional V segments, including TRBV6-2 and TRBV6-3, could not be distinguished by the 87-base-pair reads and were therefore excluded. Most TCR sequences were observed very rarely across donors, whereas some public TCRs were present in many individuals. A further reported finding was that TCR beta sequences accurately predicted the HLA-A and HLA-B alleles for most subjects in the first cohort. Because some donors lacked HLA typing at each locus, the association tests relied only on the typed subset. A later analysis found that most CMV-associated TCR beta chains appeared HLA-restricted, with HLA associations seemingly driven largely by CMV exposure. According to a later analysis, TCR association rates differed among HLA loci, with DRB1 alleles showing the most associated TCRs and HLA-C alleles showing the fewest. In vitro tests confirmed that a few of the cytomegalovirus-associated TCR beta chains recognize cytomegalovirus antigens. An earlier analysis of around 540 of the donors showed that most TCR beta V segments appeared in productive rearrangements either about 87% or about 30% of the time, which broadly matched IMGT annotations. A later genetic analysis reported fewer N-insertions in productive TCRs among donors in an Asian-associated ancestry cluster than the approximately 700-donor mean.

Details on this clone: No cognate antigen has been identified for it. Within one base of it there is no much larger clone, and no base qualities were kept.

Library construction relied on the immunoSEQ multiplex PCR assay. For the multiplex PCR, a mixture combining 60 forward primers for TCR Vbeta segments and 13 reverse primers for TCR Jbeta segments was used. The CDR3 region of rearranged TCR beta genes was amplified from genomic DNA with a multiplex PCR assay. On the Illumina HiSeq System, the amplified TCR beta libraries were sequenced as 87-base-pair reads. In the original analysis: A later analysis tallied 75 million to 95 million unique TCR beta chains across the 650 to 750 repertoires, and approximately 12 million of those chains were shared by two or more donors. To remove PCR and sequencing errors, raw reads were error-corrected and collapsed into unique sequences using a nearest-neighbor algorithm that merged closely related sequences. CDR3 sequences were aligned to IMGT reference sequences to assign V, D and J gene segments. Each retained sequence needed at least a six-nucleotide match to both a V gene segment and a J gene segment. A rearrangement was called productive if the CDR3 had no stop codons and remained in frame with V and J, and every other rearrangement was called non-productive. Following IMGT convention, CDR3 was defined as the stretch from the second conserved V-encoded cysteine to the conserved J-encoded phenylalanine. In an earlier analysis of more than 550 of the donors, sequences lacking an unambiguous match to a single V gene segment were excluded. In an earlier analysis of several hundred of the donors, V segments were called functional above 56.7% productive rearrangements and were called segregating when the between-donor standard deviation exceeded 5%. A statistical classification framework was built to diagnose cytomegalovirus status from the catalog of TCR beta chain sequences. In a later analysis, V and J genes were assigned by comparing TCR nucleotide sequences against IMGT/GENE-DB human TR gene sequences. In a later analysis, CDR3 sequences and most-parsimonious VDJ recombination scenarios were assigned using the TCRdist pipeline. In a later analysis, every TCR beta chain was defined by the combination of its CDR3 amino acid sequence and its V-gene family, and reads without a unique V-gene family were dropped. In a later analysis, several hundred highly shared, low-generation-probability nucleotide sequences were removed to address suspected cross-contamination and a sequencing artifact. For each public chain, a later analysis derived a clonal expansion index from normalized ranks of inferred template counts within each repertoire. In a later analysis, generation probabilities were computed with a VDJ recombination model fitted to out-of-frame rearrangements, and the resulting probabilities were checked against IGoR. A later analysis scored TCR-TCR, TCR-HLA and TCR-CMV co-occurrence with hypergeometric tests, applying a repertoire-size bias correction to TCR pairs. To estimate false discovery rates, a later analysis permuted the HLA or CMV assignments 20 times. In a later analysis, co-occurring TCRs were grouped with DBSCAN, and TCRdist sequence similarity was added when clustering was performed within HLA-allele-positive subsets. For co-occurrence clustering, repertoires with fewer than 30,000 or more than 120,000 public chains were excluded, along with roughly 5 repertoires with anomalous nucleotide sharing. The source is immuneACCESS, and TCRdb retained only in-frame sequences with V and J called. Part of the clones is not carried over; for the studies checked, unresolved V genes explain less than half of this, and the remainder is unexplained. V and J calls and clone size are as listed in that table; D and trimming were resolved from the DNA. This sample gives some 160,000 clones in total; around 77% of them show up just once. Under 2% of the sample lies in the top ten.

Taken from the germline V gene (reference sequence), the CDR1 and CDR2 loops are LNHDA and SQIVND. V is clipped by 1 base and J by 5 bases, and the sequence between their germline boundaries is 12 bases long. Its CDR3 holds 15 amino acids, cysteine through phenylalanine. Of the read, only the CDR3 DNA is kept; its 45 bases are in frame from base 1. The cohort consisted of fewer than 700 healthy bone marrow donors. At the time of sampling, every cohort member was nominally healthy, though immune exposures that went unrecorded were likely present. The donor tested CMV seronegative and was one of the 352 seronegative cohort members. A peripheral blood sample was provided by each donor, and peripheral blood mononuclear cells were used for TCR beta sequencing. Genomic DNA extraction from the blood cell samples was performed with the Qiagen DNeasy Blood Extraction Kit.

This receptor chain uses TRBV19 and TRBJ2-1; possibly the D gene is TRBD1, per 6 matching bases. The sample consisted of PBMCs. This TCR derives from a woman aged 25-40 years in good health and CMV-seronegative. CDR3 reads: CASSIAPQGHNEQFF. The DNA reads TGTGCCAGTAGTATAGCCCCCCAGGGGCACAATGAGCAGTTCTTC.